The T cell receptor beta chain described here comes from a study of control samples from healthy donors and cancer patients. V was shortened by 0 bases and J by 2 bases, with 5 bases between the two germline ends. The germline V gene has CDR1 SGHRS and CDR2 YFSETQ. CDR3 length: 13 amino acids. As to this clone: This may stem from a read error, because a much larger clone lies one nucleotide away. The same CDR3 can be traced to other DNA sequences in this sample.

Profiling relied on immunoSEQ multiplex PCR, and the TCRdb table lists in-frame clones only, not all of them. The repertoire holds about 120,000 clones, 89% seen once, with around 40% in the top ten. The V gene is TRBV5-1, the J gene TRBJ1-2; perhaps TRBD1 as D (5 bases). The TCR was taken from a man aged 45 to 65 in good health. Sequencing input: blood. The CDR3 sequence is CASSLGQNYGYTF. The CDR3 coding sequence is TGCGCCAGCAGCTTGGGACAGAACTATGGCTACACCTTC.